Each of the 28 T cell receptor beta chains below was sequenced from the same sample in a study of T cell responses to AZD1222 COVID-19 vaccine. Sequencing used immunoSEQ multiplex PCR; TCRdb keeps in-frame clones, though not all of them. The repertoire includes roughly 130,000 clones, about 90% of them detected once, and roughly 7.5% sits in the top ten. The specimen was peripheral blood, collected 28 days after the second dose of the MenACWY control vaccine. The receptor source for this set is an adult who received the MenACWY meningococcal vaccine as a control.

The CDR3 nucleotides read TGCGCCAGCAGCTTGGCGGACAGGGATGGTGCTTTCTTT. This encodes CASSLADRDGAFF. The rearrangement joins TRBV5-1 to TRBJ1-1, with 8 positions matching TRBD1. V lost 0 bases and J lost 11; bases outside the gene matches: 6. Germline V CDR1 and CDR2: SGHRS, YFSETQ. The length of the CDR3 is 13 residues.

The chain carries TRBV7-3 and TRBJ2-2, with D possibly TRBD1 on 6 matching bases. Germline CDR1 SGHTA, CDR2 FQGTGA. V lost 4 bases and J lost 3, with 9 bases in between. The CDR3 extends over 14 amino acids. CDR3 in amino acids: CASSSGTHTGELFF. Written as DNA, the CDR3 is TGTGCCAGCAGCTCCGGGACACACACCGGGGAGCTGTTTTTT.

The chain uses TRBV6-5 and TRBJ2-7, with TRBD1 matching 8 bases. Germline CDR1 and CDR2: MNHEY and SVGAGI. V shed 7 bases, J shed 2 bases, and the junction held 7 bases outside the gene matches. The CDR3 runs 14 residues. The CDR3 spells CASITGTGTYEQYF. CDR3 bases: TGTGCCAGCATTACGGGGACAGGTACCTACGAGCAGTACTTC.

The genes are TRBV5-6 and TRBJ2-1; no definite D call. V dropped 4 bases and J dropped 5 bases, with 4 bases sitting between them. Looked up from germline, CDR1 is SGHDT and CDR2 is YYEEEE. The CDR3 contains 11 residues. As DNA, the CDR3 is TGTGCCAGCAGCCAAGACAATGAGCAGTTCTTC. This encodes CASSQDNEQFF.

The V gene is TRBV18, the J gene TRBJ2-1; the D gene could be TRBD1 or TRBD2 (5 bases each). V shed 8 bases and J shed 6 bases, with 17 bases lying between them. The CDR3 contains 14 residues. CDR1 is KGHSH and CDR2 is LQKENI in the germline V gene. DNA for the CDR3: TGTGCCAGCAGTCCCAAGGAGAGGGGCAATGAGCAGTTCTTC. This translates into CASSPKERGNEQFF.

The V and J genes are TRBV2 and TRBJ2-1, with TRBD2 matching 8 bases. Trimming at V came to 6 bases and at J to 2 bases, leaving 6 bases not matched to a gene. The CDR3 runs to 15 residues. Looked up from germline, CDR1 is SNHLY and CDR2 is FYNNEI. The DNA for the CDR3 is TGTGCCAGCAGGGAAACTAGCGGAACCTACAATGAGCAGTTCTTC. Encoded protein: CASRETSGTYNEQFF.

This clone was observed once. This chain uses TRBV5-1 with TRBJ1-6, with D perhaps matching TRBD1 (6 bases). The CDR3 runs to 14 residues. V was clipped by 2 bases and J by 10 bases, with 13 bases between them. Germline loops: CDR1 SGHRS, CDR2 YFSETQ. CDR3 sequence reads: CASSFQGGESPLHF. The CDR3 coding sequence is TGCGCCAGCAGCTTTCAAGGGGGTGAATCACCCCTCCACTTT.

The chain links TRBV7-2 to TRBJ2-1; maybe TRBD1 (5 bases). This CDR3 has 16 residues. V dropped 1 base and J dropped 5 bases, with 15 bases sitting between them. Germline CDR1 is SGHTA and CDR2 is FQGNSA. CDR3 nucleotide sequence: TGTGCCAGCAGCTTAGTCGGTCCAGGGCCGCACAATGAGCAGTTCTTC. It encodes CASSLVGPGPHNEQFF. The full variable domain, its missing parts supplied by reference TRBV7-2 and TRBJ2-1, is GAGVSQSPSNKVTEKGKDVELRCDPISGHTALYWYRQSLGQGLEFLIYFQGNSAPDKSGLPSDRFSAERTGGSVSTLTIQRTQQEDSAVYLCASSLVGPGPHNEQFFGPGTRLTVL.

The chain recombines TRBV7-2 with TRBJ2-3; 9 bases are shared with TRBD2. V shed 1 base, J shed 1 base, and the junction held 3 bases outside the gene matches. CDR3 size: 16 residues. Germline lookup yields CDR1 SGHTA and CDR2 FQGNSA. CDR3 region: CASSLVRTSGTDTQYF. The CDR3 DNA reads TGTGCCAGCAGCTTAGTGCGGACTAGCGGCACAGATACGCAGTATTTT.

The chain recombines TRBV11-1 with TRBJ2-4; 9 nucleotides agree with TRBD1. Germline CDR1 SGHAT, CDR2 FQDESV (reference sequence). Trimming cost V 4 bases and J 2 bases; bases outside gene matches: 6. The CDR3 totals 16 residues. Here the CDR3 DNA reads TGTGCCAGCAGCTCCGGACAGGGGCAACCCAAAAACATTCAGTACTTC. This translates into CASSSGQGQPKNIQYF.

The chain is built from TRBV7-2 and TRBJ1-1, with 8 bases fitting TRBD1. With 5 bases clipped from V and 3 bases from J, the junction kept 5 bases outside the gene matches. The germline CDR1 and CDR2 sequences are SGHTA and FQGNSA. The CDR3 runs to 14 residues. The CDR3 region has the DNA TGTGCCAGCAGCCGTCAGACAGGGGACACTGAAGCTTTCTTT. Its protein product is CASSRQTGDTEAFF.

This clone was counted once. This chain's CDR3 is CASSYSKVPGTEAFF. CDR3 in DNA: TGTGCCAGCAGTTACTCGAAGGTCCCGGGCACTGAAGCTTTCTTT. This chain connects TRBV6-5 to TRBJ1-1; D is undetermined. CDR1 and CDR2 from the germline V gene are MNHEY and SVGAGI. V dropped 0 bases and J dropped 4 bases, with 12 bases sitting between them. The CDR3 has 15 residues.

This clone occurred once. The chain uses TRBV3-1 (or the pseudogene TRBV3-2) and TRBJ2-5, with D perhaps being TRBD1 or TRBD2 (5 bases each). This CDR3 has 17 amino acids. Germline-derived CDR1 and CDR2 are LGHDT and YNNKEL (reference sequence). Trimming cost V 0 bases and J 0 bases, with 14 bases left between them. Here the CDR3 reads CASSQDIGTTYQETQYF. CDR3 DNA sequence: TGTGCCAGCAGCCAAGATATTGGGACCACTTACCAAGAGACCCAGTACTTC.

V is TRBV19 and J is TRBJ2-1; D is possibly TRBD2 (5 bases). The CDR3 runs 13 residues. Germline CDR1 LNHDA, CDR2 SQIVND (reference sequence). V lost 6 bases, J lost 5 bases, and 11 bases lay in between. The CDR3 DNA reads as TGTGCCAGTAGCAAAACGGGGAACAATGAGCAGTTCTTC. The encoded protein is CASSKTGNNEQFF.

The V gene is TRBV7-8, the J gene TRBJ2-1; D is perhaps TRBD1 (6 bases). The CDR3 consists of 17 residues. V was trimmed by 5 bases and J by 2 bases, leaving 19 bases between them. Germline-derived CDR1 and CDR2 are SGHVS and FQNEAQ. The CDR3 sequence is CASSPRPRDTAYNEQFF. CDR3 DNA sequence: TGTGCCAGCAGCCCCCGCCCCAGGGACACAGCCTACAATGAGCAGTTCTTC.

This clone has a single count. The genes are TRBV6-2 or TRBV6-3 and TRBJ2-7, with TRBD2 identical over 8 bases. The germline V gene encodes CDR1 MNHEY and CDR2 SVGEGT. The J segment lost 3 bases and the V segment lost 5 bases, leaving 12 bases of the junction unmatched. The CDR3 has 16 amino acids. CDR3 bases: TGTGCCAGCAGTACCCGGGGAGGTAGCGGGAACTACGAGCAGTACTTC. This encodes CASSTRGGSGNYEQYF.

This chain links TRBV10-2 with TRBJ2-7; 8 nucleotides match TRBD2. CDR3 size: 14 residues. From germline, CDR1 is WSHSY and CDR2 SAAADI. The V gene end was trimmed by 10 bases and the J gene end by 6 bases; junction bases not matched to a gene: 14. CDR3 nucleotide sequence: TGCGCCACCAGCTCCGGGACTAGTAGGTTCGAGCAGTACTTC. This codes for CATSSGTSRFEQYF.

This chain connects TRBV27 to TRBJ2-7, with D tentatively TRBD1 (5 bases). Germline values: CDR1 MNHEY, CDR2 SMNVEV (reference sequence). The CDR3 runs 14 residues. Trimming removed 5 bases from V and 0 bases from J, with 11 bases in between. CDR3 DNA: TGTGCCAGCAGTCGTGAGACAGTCTCCTACGAGCAGTACTTC. Its translation is CASSRETVSYEQYF.

This chain joins TRBV7-9 and TRBJ2-1, with 7 bases fitting TRBD1. Germline CDR1 reads SEHNR; CDR2 reads FQNEAQ (reference sequence). The CDR3 runs 14 residues. V gave up 5 bases and J gave up 5 bases; unmatched junction bases: 6. Here the CDR3 DNA reads TGTGCCAGCAGCCCTTGGGACAGTCACAATGAGCAGTTCTTC. It encodes CASSPWDSHNEQFF. Looking up the rest from reference TRBV7-9 and TRBJ2-1 gives the full variable domain: DTGVSQNPRHKITKRGQNVTFRCDPISEHNRLYWYRQTLGQGPEFLTYFQNEAQLEKSRLLSDRFSAERPKGSFSTLEIQRTEQGDSAMYLCASSPWDSHNEQFFGPGTRLTVL.

The chain has TRBV6-5 and TRBJ2-3; D unclear. The CDR3 totals 14 residues. Trimming took 8 bases from V and 3 from J, leaving 15 bases between them. Germline values: CDR1 MNHEY, CDR2 SVGAGI. CDR3 nucleotides: TGTGCCAGCGGGGTGGCGGAAGATACAGATACGCAGTATTTT. Residues: CASGVAEDTDTQYF.

Only one count was recorded for this clone. This chain connects TRBV5-1 to TRBJ2-7; a weak D match, TRBD2 (5 bases). The V gene lost 5 bases and the J gene lost 1 base, with 10 bases spanning the gap. The length of the CDR3 is 13 residues. The germline V gene has CDR1 SGHRS and CDR2 YFSETQ. The CDR3 coding sequence is TGCGCCAGCAGATCGGGGATTTCCTACGAGCAGTACTTC. Its protein is CASRSGISYEQYF.

The chain uses TRBV7-2 and TRBJ2-7; TRBD2 agrees at 8 bases. Germline CDR1 reads SGHTA; CDR2 reads FQGNSA. CDR3 length equals 14 residues. V gave up 7 bases and J gave up 0 bases; unmatched junction bases: 5. CDR3: CASNGGGRSYEQYF. The CDR3 region has the DNA TGTGCCAGCAACGGCGGGGGGCGCTCCTACGAGCAGTACTTC.

The V call is TRBV6-5, the J call TRBJ1-6, with D perhaps TRBD1 (6 bases). Germline V gene lookup returns CDR1 MNHEY and CDR2 SVGAGI. This CDR3 is 15 amino acids long. The V gene lost 6 bases and the J gene lost 9 bases, with 18 bases spanning the gap. The CDR3 nucleotides are TGTGCCAGCAGGGCGAGGGGGGCTGATGCTTCACCCCTCCACTTT. This translates into CASRARGADASPLHF.

This clone has only one observation. The chain employs TRBV29-1 and TRBJ1-6, with TRBD1 matching 8 bases. The germline gives CDR1 SQVTM, CDR2 ANQGSEA. Trimming cost V 7 bases and J 7 bases; bases outside gene matches: 6. CDR3 length: 13 amino acids. DNA for the CDR3: TGCAGCGCTAGAGGACAGGGAAATTCACCCCTCCACTTT. The encoded protein is CSARGQGNSPLHF.

This clone was seen a handful of times. The rearrangement joins TRBV9 to TRBJ1-3; TRBD1 agrees at 8 bases. The CDR3 loop spans 16 amino acids. V dropped 0 bases and J dropped 4; count of bases not matched to a gene: 6. In germline, CDR1 is SGDLS, CDR2 YYNGEE. In DNA, the CDR3 is TGTGCCAGCAGCGTAGATGTCAGGGGGCCAGGAAACACCATATATTTT. This codes for CASSVDVRGPGNTIYF.

This chain joins TRBV3-1 (or the pseudogene TRBV3-2) and TRBJ2-3, with 10 positions matching TRBD2. CDR1 is LGHDT and CDR2 is YNNKEL in the germline V gene (reference sequence). Unmatched junction bases numbered 6, after V lost 4 bases and J lost 2 bases. The CDR3 runs to 16 residues. CDR3 sequence (DNA): TGTGCCAGCAGCCCGTTAGCGGGAGGTCACACAGATACGCAGTATTTT. Amino acids: CASSPLAGGHTDTQYF.

This chain connects TRBV6-5 to TRBJ2-2; TRBD2 is a possible D gene (7 bases). V shed 1 base and J shed 5 bases, with 11 bases lying between them. Germline CDR1 reads MNHEY; CDR2 reads SVGAGI. The CDR3 spans 15 residues. The CDR3 DNA reads as TGTGCCAGCAGTTACTTGGCGGGGGCAACCGGGGAGCTGTTTTTT. It encodes CASSYLAGATGELFF.

The V gene is TRBV28, the J gene TRBJ1-1; D is uncertain. Trimming took 2 bases from V and 0 from J, leaving 13 bases between them. The CDR3 loop spans 16 amino acids. Germline CDR1 is MDHEN and CDR2 is SYDVKM. This chain's CDR3 is CASSLVANAMNTEAFF. CDR3 sequence (DNA): TGTGCCAGCAGTTTAGTGGCTAACGCCATGAACACTGAAGCTTTCTTT.